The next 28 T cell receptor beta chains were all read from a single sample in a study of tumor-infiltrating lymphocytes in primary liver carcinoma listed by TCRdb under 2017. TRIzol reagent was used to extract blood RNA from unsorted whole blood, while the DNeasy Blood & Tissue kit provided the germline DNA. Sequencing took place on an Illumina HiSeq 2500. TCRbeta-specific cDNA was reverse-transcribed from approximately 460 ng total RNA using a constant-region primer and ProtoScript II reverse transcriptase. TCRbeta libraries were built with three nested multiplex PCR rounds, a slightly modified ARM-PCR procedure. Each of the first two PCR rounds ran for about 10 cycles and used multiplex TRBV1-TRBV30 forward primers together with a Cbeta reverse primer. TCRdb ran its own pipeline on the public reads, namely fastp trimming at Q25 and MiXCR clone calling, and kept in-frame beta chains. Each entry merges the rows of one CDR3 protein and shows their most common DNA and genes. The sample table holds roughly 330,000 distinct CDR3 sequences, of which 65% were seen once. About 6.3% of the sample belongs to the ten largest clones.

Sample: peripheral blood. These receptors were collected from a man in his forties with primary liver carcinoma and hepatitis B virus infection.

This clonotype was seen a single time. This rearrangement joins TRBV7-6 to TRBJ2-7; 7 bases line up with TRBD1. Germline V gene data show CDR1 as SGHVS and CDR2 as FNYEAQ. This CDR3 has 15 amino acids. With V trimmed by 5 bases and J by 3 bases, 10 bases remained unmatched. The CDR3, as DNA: TGTGCCAGCAGCCCCACCCCTGACAGGGTCTACGAGCAGTACTTC. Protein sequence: CASSPTPDRVYEQYF.

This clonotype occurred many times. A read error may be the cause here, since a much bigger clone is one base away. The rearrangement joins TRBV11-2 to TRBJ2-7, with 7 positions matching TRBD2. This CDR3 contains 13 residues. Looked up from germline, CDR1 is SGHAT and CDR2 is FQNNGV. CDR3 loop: CAGRPGLLYEQYF. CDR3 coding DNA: TGTGCCGGCAGGCCGGGACTACTCTACGAGCAGTACTTC.

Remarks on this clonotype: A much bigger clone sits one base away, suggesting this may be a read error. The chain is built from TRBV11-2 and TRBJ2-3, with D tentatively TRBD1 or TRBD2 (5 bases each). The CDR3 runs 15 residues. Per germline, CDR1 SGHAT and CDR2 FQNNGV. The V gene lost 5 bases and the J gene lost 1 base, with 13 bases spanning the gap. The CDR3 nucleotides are TGTGCCAGCAGCAAGAACATGGGACGCACAGATACGCAGTATTTT. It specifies CASSKNMGRTDTQYF.

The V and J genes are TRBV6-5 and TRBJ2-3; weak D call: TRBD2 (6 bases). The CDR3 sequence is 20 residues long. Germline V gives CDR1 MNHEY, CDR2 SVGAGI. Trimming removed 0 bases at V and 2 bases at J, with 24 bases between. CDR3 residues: CASSYSRLRGRAPLTDTQYF. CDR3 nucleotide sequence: TGTGCCAGCAGTTACTCACGACTGCGGGGCAGGGCGCCACTCACAGATACGCAGTATTTT.

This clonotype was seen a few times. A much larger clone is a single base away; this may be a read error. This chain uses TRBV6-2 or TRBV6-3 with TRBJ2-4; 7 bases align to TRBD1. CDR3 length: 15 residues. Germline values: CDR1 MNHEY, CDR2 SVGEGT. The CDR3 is CANSYRGQGPDIQYF. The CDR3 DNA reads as TGTGCCAACAGTTACAGGGGCCAGGGGCCTGACATTCAGTACTTC.

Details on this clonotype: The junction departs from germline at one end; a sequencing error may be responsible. The chain's CDR3 is CASSHGLGQGQETQYF. The CDR3 DNA is TGCGCTAGCAGCCATGGGTTGGGACAGGGCCAAGAGACCCAGTACTTC. The V call is TRBV4-1, the J call TRBJ2-5; 9 nucleotides match TRBD1. Germline lookup yields CDR1 MGHRA and CDR2 YSYEKL. The CDR3 spans 16 residues.

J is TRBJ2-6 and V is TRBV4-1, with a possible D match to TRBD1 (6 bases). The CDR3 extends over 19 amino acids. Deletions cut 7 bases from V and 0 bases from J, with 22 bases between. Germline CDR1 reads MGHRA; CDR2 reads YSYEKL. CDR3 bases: TGCGCCAGCATCCGCAGCCGGGACAAGGAAAGCTCTGGGGCCAACGTCCTGACTTTC. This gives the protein CASIRSRDKESSGANVLTF.

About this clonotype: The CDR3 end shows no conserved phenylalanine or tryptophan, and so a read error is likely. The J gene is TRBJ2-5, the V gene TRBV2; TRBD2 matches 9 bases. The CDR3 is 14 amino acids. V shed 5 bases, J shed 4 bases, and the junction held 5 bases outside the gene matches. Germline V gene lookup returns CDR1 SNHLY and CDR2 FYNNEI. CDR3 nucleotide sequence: TGTGCCAGCAGTCCTAGCGGGACTGGAGAGACCCAGTACCTC. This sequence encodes CASSPSGTGETQYL.

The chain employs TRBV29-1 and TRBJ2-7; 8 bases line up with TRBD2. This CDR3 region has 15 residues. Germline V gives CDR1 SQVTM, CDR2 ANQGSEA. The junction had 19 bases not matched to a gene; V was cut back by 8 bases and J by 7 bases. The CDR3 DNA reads TGCAGCATTGGATTAGCGGGACATGGTAAGGGGGAGCAGTACTTC. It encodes CSIGLAGHGKGEQYF.

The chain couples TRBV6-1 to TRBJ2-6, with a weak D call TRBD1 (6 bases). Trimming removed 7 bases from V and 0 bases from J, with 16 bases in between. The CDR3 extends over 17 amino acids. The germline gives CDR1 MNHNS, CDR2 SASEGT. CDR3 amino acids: CASIRTEVHSGANVLTF. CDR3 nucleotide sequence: TGTGCCAGCATTAGGACAGAAGTCCACTCTGGGGCCAACGTCCTGACTTTC.

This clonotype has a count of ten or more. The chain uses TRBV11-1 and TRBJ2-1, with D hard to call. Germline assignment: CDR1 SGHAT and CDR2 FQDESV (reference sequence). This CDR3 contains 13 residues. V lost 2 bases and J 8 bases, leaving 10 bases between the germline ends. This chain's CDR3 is CASSLSGSHEQFF. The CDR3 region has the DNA TGTGCCAGCAGCTTATCCGGATCCCATGAGCAGTTCTTC.

CDR3 nucleotides: TGTGCCAGCAGTGCCGGACAGAGGGTTTATCAGCCCCAGCATTTT. It yields the protein CASSAGQRVYQPQHF. This chain uses TRBV6-1 with TRBJ1-5; D perhaps matches TRBD1 (6 bases). V dropped 4 bases and J dropped 5 bases, with 15 bases sitting between them. The CDR3 runs to 15 residues. CDR1 and CDR2 from the germline V gene are MNHNS and SASEGT.

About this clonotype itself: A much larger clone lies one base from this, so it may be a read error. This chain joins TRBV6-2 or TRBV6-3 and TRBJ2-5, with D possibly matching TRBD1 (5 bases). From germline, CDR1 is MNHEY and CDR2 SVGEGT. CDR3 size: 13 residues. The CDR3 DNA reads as TGTCCCAGCTTACAGGATTCCCGAGAGACCCAGTACTTC. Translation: CPSLQDSRETQYF.

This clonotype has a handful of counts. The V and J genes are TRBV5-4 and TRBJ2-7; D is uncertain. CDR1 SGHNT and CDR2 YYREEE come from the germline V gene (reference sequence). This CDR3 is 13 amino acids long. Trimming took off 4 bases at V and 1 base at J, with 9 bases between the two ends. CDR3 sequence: CASSPTNSYEQYF. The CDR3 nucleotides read TGTGCCAGCAGCCCGACAAATTCCTACGAGCAGTACTTC. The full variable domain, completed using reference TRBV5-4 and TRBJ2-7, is ETGVTQSPTHLIKTRGQQVTLRCSSQSGHNTVSWYQQALGQGPQFIFQYYREEENGRGNFPPRFSGLQFPNYSSELNVNALELDDSALYLCASSPTNSYEQYFGPGTRLTVT.

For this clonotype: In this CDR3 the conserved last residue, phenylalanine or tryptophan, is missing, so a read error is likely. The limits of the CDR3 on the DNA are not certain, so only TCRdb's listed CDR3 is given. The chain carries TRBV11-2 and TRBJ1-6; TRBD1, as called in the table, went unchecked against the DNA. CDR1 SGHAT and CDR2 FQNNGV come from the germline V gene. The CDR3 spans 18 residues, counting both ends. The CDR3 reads CASSFSGDRASTNSPLHY.

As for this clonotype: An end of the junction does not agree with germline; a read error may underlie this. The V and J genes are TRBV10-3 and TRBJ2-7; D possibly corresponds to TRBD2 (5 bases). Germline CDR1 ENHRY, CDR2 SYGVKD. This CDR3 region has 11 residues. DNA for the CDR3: TGTACCATCGGACTGAATTACGAGCAGTACTTC. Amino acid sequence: CTIGLNYEQYF.

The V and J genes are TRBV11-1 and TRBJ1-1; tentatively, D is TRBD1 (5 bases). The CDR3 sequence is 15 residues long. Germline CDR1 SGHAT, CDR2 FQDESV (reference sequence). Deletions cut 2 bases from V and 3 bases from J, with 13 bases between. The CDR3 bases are TGTGCCAGCAGCTTAATGTTGGGGCCGGACACTGAAGCTTTCTTT. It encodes CASSLMLGPDTEAFF.

In nucleotides, the CDR3 is TGTGCCAGCAGTTATTGTTCCGATAACACAGATACGCAGTATTTT. It codes for CASSYCSDNTDTQYF. The genes are TRBV6-2 or TRBV6-3 and TRBJ2-3; no definite D call. Per germline, CDR1 MNHEY and CDR2 SVGEGT. V gave up 3 bases and J gave up 2 bases, with 12 bases separating them. The CDR3 covers 15 residues.

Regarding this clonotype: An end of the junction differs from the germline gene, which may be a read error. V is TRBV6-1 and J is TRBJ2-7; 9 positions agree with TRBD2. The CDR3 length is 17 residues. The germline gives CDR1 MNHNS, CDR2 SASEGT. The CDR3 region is CTSRGSLSGRPSYEQYF. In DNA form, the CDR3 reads TGTACCAGCAGGGGGAGCCTAAGCGGGAGGCCCTCCTACGAGCAGTACTTC.

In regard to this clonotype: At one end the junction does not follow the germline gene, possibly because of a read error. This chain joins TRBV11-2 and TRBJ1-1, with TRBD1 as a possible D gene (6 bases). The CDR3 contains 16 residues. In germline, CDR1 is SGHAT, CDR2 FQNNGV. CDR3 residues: CASGLDGDTWNTEAFF. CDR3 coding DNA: TGTGCCAGCGGCCTAGACGGGGACACTTGGAACACTGAGGCTTTCTTT. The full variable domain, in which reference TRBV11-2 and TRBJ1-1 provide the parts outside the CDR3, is EAGVAQSPRYKIIEKRQSVAFWCNPISGHATLYWYQQILGQGPKLLIQFQNNGVVDDSQLPKDRFSAERLKGVDSTLKIQPAKLEDSAVYLCASGLDGDTWNTEAFFGQGTRLTVV.

Written as DNA, the CDR3 is TGTGCCAGCAGTTTATTGGGGGAGGGCCAGCAGTTCTTC. The encoded protein is CASSLLGEGQQFF. The V call is TRBV28, the J call TRBJ2-1; 7 bases map to TRBD2. With V trimmed by 1 base and J by 11 bases, 5 bases remained unmatched. The CDR3 contains 13 residues. Germline assignment: CDR1 MDHEN and CDR2 SYDVKM.

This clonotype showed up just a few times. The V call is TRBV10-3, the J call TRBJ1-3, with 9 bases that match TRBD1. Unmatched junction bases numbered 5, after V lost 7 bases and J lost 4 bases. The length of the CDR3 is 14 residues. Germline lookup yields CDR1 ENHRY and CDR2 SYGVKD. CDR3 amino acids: CAINPGQGGNTIYF. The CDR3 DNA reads TGTGCCATCAACCCGGGACAGGGCGGAAACACCATATATTTT.

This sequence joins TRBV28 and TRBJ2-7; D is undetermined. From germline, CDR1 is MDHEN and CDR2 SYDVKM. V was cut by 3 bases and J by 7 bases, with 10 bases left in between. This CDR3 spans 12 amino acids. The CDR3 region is CASSFPGGEQYF. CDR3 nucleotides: TGTGCCAGCAGTTTCCCGGGCGGTGAGCAGTACTTC. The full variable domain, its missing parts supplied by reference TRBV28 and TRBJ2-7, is DVKVTQSSRYLVKRTGEKVFLECVQDMDHENMFWYRQDPGLGLRLIYFSYDVKMKEKGDIPEGYSVSREKKERFSLILESASTNQTSMYLCASSFPGGEQYFGPGTRLTVT.

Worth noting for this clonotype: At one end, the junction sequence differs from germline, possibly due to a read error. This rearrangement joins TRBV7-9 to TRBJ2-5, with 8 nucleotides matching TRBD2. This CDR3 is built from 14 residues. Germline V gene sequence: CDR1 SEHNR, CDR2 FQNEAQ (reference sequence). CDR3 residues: CASSFAGGQEAQYF. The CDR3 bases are TGTGCCAGCAGCTTCGCGGGGGGCCAAGAGGCCCAGTACTTC.

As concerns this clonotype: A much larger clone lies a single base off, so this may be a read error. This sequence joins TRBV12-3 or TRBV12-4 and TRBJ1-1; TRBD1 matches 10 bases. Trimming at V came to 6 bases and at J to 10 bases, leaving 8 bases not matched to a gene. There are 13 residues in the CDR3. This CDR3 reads CASSKTGGWGAFF. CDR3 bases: TGTGCCAGCAGCAAGACAGGGGGCTGGGGAGCTTTCTTT.

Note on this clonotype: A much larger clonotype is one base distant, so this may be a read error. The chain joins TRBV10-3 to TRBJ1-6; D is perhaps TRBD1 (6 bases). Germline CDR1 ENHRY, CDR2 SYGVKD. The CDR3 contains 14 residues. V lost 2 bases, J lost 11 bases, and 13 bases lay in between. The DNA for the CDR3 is TGTGCCATCAGTGAGCCTAGGGGGGACGCACCCCTCCACTTT. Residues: CAISEPRGDAPLHF.

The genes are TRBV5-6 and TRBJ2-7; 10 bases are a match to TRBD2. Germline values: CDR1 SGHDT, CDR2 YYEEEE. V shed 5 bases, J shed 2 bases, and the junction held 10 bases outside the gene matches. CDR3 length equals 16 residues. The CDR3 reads CASRSFEAGGPYEQYF. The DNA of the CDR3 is TGTGCCAGCAGATCTTTTGAAGCGGGAGGGCCCTACGAGCAGTACTTC.

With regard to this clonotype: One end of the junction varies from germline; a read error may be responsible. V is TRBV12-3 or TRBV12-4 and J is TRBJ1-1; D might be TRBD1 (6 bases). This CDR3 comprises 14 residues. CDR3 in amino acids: CASSPRGGGTETFF. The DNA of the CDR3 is TGTGCCAGCAGTCCTAGGGGGGGGGGCACTGAAACTTTCTTT.